In this sample, the clone carrying this T cell receptor beta chain is medium-sized. Sorting of live CD3+CD8+TCRalphabeta+ cells by PD-1 and/or TIGIT gave four subsets. The entry originates in a study of circulating CD8 cells and anti-PD-1 response in melanoma. Using 15 ng of total RNA, TCR libraries were made with the QIAseq Immune Repertoire TCR panel. TCRdb processed the reads anew with MiXCR; each CDR3 protein has one entry. The table records several hundred distinct CDR3 sequences, around 5.3% of them present only once. Germline V gene lookup returns CDR1 SGHNT and CDR2 YYREEE (reference sequence). Trimming cost V 4 bases and J 0 bases; bases outside gene matches: 6. CDR3 size: 16 residues.

This sample comprised CD8+ T cells from PBMCs, obtained at baseline or after one month of anti-PD-1 therapy (not recorded which). The TCR was taken from a human donor with melanoma. This rearrangement joins TRBV5-4 to TRBJ2-1; 8 bases are shared with TRBD2. The CDR3 sequence: CASSGYSGASYNEQFF. In DNA form, the CDR3 reads TGTGCCAGCAGCGGGTATAGCGGGGCCTCCTACAATGAGCAGTTCTTC. The full variable domain, rest sourced from reference TRBV5-4 and TRBJ2-1, is ETGVTQSPTHLIKTRGQQVTLRCSSQSGHNTVSWYQQALGQGPQFIFQYYREEENGRGNFPPRFSGLQFPNYSSELNVNALELDDSALYLCASSGYSGASYNEQFFGPGTRLTVL.